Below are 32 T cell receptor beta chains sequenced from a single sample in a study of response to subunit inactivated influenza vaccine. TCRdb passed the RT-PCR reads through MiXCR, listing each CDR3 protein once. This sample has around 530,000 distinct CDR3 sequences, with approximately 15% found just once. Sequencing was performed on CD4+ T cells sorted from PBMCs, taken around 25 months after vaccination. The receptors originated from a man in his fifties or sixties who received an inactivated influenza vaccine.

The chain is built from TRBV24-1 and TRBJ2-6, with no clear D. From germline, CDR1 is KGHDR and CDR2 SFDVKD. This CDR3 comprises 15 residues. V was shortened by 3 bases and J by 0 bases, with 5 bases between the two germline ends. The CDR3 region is CATSDKASGANVLTF. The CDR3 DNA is TGTGCCACCAGTGATAAGGCCTCTGGGGCCAACGTCCTGACTTTC.

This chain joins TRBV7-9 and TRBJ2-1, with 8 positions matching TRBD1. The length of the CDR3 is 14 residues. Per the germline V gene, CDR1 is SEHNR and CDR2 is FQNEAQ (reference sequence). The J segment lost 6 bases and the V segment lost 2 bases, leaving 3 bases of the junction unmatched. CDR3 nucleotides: TGTGCCAGCAGCTTAAGTACAGGGGGCAATGAGCAGTTCTTC. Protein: CASSLSTGGNEQFF. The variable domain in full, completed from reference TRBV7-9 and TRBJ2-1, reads DTGVSQNPRHKITKRGQNVTFRCDPISEHNRLYWYRQTLGQGPEFLTYFQNEAQLEKSRLLSDRFSAERPKGSFSTLEIQRTEQGDSAMYLCASSLSTGGNEQFFGPGTRLTVL.

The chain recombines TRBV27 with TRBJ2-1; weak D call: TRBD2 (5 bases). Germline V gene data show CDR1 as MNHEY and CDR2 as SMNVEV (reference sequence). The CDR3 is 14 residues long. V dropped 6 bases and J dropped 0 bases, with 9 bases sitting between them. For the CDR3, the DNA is TGTGCCAGCAGAAAGGAGGCCTCCTACAATGAGCAGTTCTTC. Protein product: CASRKEASYNEQFF.

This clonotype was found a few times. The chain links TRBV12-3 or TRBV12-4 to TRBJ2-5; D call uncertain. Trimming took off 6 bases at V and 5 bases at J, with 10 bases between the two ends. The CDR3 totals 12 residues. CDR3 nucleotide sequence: TGTGCCAGCAGCCCATCATGGGAGACCCAGTACTTC. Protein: CASSPSWETQYF.

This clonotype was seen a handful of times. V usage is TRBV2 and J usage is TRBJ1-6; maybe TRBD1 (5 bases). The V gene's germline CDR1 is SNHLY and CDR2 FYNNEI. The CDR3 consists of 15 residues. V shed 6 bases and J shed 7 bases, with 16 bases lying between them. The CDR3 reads CASSAVARGNSPLHF. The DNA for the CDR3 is TGTGCCAGCAGCGCGGTTGCCCGGGGGAATTCACCCCTCCACTTT.

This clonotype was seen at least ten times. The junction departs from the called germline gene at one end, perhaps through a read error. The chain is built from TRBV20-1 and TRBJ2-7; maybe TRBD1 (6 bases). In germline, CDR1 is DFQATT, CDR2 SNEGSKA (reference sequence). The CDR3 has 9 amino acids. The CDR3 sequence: CSPGQGIDF. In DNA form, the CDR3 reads TGCAGTCCGGGGCAGGGGATTGACTTC.

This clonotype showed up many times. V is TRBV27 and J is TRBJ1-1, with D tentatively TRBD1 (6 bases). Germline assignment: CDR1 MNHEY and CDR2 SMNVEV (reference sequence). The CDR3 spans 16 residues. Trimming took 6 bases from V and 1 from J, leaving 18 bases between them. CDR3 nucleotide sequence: TGTGCCAGCAGGCTAAGCGGACAGTTGGGGAACACTGAAGCTTTCTTT. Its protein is CASRLSGQLGNTEAFF.

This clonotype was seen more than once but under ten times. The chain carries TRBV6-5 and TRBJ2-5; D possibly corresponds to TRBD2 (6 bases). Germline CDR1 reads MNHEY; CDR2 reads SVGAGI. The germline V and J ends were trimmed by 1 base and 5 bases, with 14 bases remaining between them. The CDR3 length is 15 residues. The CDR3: CASSYLGRMGETQYF. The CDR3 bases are TGTGCCAGCAGTTACTTGGGGAGGATGGGCGAGACCCAGTACTTC.

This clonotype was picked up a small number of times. In nucleotides, the CDR3 is TGTGCCAGCAGTACAGGGAGCTCTGGGGCCAACGTCCTGACTTTC. This encodes CASSTGSSGANVLTF. The rearrangement joins TRBV12-3 or TRBV12-4 to TRBJ2-6; tentatively, D is TRBD1 (6 bases). Trimming pared 5 bases from V and 0 bases from J, leaving 8 bases between. This CDR3 is built from 15 residues.

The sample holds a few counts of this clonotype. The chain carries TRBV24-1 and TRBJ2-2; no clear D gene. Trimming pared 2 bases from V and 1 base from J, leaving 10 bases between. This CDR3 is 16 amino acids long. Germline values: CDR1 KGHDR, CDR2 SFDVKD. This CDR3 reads CATSDSPGRNTGELFF. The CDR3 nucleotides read TGTGCCACCAGTGATTCCCCGGGCCGGAACACCGGGGAGCTGTTTTTT.

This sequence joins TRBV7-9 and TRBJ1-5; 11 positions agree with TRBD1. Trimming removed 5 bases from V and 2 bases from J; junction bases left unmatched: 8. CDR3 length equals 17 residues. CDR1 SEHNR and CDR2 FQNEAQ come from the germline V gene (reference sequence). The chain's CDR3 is CASSASGTGGGNQPQHF. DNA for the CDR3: TGTGCCAGCAGCGCGTCCGGGACAGGGGGTGGCAATCAGCCCCAGCATTTT. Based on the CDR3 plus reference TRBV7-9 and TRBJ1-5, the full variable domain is DTGVSQNPRHKITKRGQNVTFRCDPISEHNRLYWYRQTLGQGPEFLTYFQNEAQLEKSRLLSDRFSAERPKGSFSTLEIQRTEQGDSAMYLCASSASGTGGGNQPQHFGDGTRLSIL.

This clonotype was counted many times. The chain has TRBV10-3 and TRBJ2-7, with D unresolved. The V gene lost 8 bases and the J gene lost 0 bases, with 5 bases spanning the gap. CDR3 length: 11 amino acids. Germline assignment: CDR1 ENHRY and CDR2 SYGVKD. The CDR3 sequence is CAISPSYEQYF. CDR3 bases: TGTGCCATCTCACCCTCCTACGAGCAGTACTTC.

The DNA for the CDR3 is TGTGCCAGCAGTTACTCGATGCAGGGGTCCTCTGGAAACACCATATATTTT. It translates to CASSYSMQGSSGNTIYF. The genes are TRBV6-5 and TRBJ1-3; D may be TRBD1 (6 bases). This CDR3 is 17 amino acids long. Deletions cut 0 bases from V and 0 bases from J, with 12 bases between. The germline CDR1 and CDR2 sequences are MNHEY and SVGAGI.

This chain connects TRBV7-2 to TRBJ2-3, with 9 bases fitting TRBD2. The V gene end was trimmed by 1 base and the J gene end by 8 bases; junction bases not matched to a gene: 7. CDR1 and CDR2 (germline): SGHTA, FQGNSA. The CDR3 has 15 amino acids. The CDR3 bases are TGTGCCAGCAGCTTAGTCCTAGCGGGGTCGGGTACGCAGTATTTT. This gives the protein CASSLVLAGSGTQYF.

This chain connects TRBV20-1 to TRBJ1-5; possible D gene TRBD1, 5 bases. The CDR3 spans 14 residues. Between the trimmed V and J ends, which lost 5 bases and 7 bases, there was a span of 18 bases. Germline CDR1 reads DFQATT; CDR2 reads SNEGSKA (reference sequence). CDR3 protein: CSARPRDVGQPQHF. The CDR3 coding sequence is TGCAGTGCTCGACCCCGGGACGTGGGGCAGCCCCAGCATTTT.

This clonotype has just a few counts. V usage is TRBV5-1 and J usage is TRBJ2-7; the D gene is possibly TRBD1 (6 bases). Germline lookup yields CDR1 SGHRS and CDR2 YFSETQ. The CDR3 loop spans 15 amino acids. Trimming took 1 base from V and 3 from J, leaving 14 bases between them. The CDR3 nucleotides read TGCGCCAGCAGCTTGTTTTGGGACAAAAGCTACGAGCAGTACTTC. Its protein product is CASSLFWDKSYEQYF.

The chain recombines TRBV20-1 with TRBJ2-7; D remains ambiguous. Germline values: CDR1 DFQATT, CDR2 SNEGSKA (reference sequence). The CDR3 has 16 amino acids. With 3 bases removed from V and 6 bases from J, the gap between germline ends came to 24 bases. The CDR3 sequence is CSARDPRAGAPAEQYF. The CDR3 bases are TGCAGTGCTAGGGACCCTCGGGCAGGCGCCCCGGCCGAGCAGTACTTC.

CDR3 in amino acids: CAWSGTKVGGELFF. CDR3 DNA: TGTGCCTGGAGTGGTACGAAGGTGGGGGGGGAGCTGTTTTTT. This chain links TRBV30 with TRBJ2-2, with no clear D. V was cut by 1 base and J by 8 bases, with 14 bases left in between. The CDR3 runs 14 residues. CDR1 and CDR2 from the germline V gene are GTSNPN and SVGIG (reference sequence).

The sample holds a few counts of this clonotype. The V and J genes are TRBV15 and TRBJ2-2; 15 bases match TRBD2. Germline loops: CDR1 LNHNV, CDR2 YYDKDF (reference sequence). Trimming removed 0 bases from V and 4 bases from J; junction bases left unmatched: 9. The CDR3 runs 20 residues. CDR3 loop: CATSRDGGGLAGGITGELFF. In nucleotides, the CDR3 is TGTGCCACCAGCAGAGATGGTGGGGGACTAGCGGGGGGCATCACCGGGGAGCTGTTTTTT. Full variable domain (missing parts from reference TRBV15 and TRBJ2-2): DAMVIQNPRYQVTQFGKPVTLSCSQTLNHNVMYWYQQKSSQAPKLLFHYYDKDFNNEADTPDNFQSRRPNTSFCFLDIRSPGLGDTAMYLCATSRDGGGLAGGITGELFFGEGSRLTVL.

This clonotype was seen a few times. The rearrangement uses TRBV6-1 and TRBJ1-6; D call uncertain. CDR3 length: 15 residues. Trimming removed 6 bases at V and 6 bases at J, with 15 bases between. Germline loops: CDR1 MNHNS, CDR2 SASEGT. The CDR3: CASRTSRSLNSPLHF. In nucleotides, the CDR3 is TGTGCCAGCAGAACCAGTCGCAGCCTTAATTCACCCCTCCACTTT.

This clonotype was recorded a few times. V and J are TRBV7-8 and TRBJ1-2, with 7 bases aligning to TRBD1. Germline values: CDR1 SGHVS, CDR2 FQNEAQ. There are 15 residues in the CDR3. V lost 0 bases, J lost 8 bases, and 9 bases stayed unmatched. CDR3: CASSLAYRGRRGYTF. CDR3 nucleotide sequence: TGTGCCAGCAGCTTAGCTTACAGGGGTCGGAGAGGCTACACCTTC. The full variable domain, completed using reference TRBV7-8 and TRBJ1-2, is GAGVSQSPRYKVAKRGQDVALRCDPISGHVSLFWYQQALGQGPEFLTYFQNEAQLDKSGLPSDRFFAERPEGSVSTLKIQRTQQEDSAVYLCASSLAYRGRRGYTFGSGTRLTVV.

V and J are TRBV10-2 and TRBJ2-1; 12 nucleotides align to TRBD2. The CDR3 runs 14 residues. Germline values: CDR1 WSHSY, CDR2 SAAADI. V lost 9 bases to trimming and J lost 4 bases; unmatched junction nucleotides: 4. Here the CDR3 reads CASSSGGGYNEQFF. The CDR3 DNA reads TGCGCCAGTTCTAGCGGGGGGGGATACAATGAGCAGTTCTTC.

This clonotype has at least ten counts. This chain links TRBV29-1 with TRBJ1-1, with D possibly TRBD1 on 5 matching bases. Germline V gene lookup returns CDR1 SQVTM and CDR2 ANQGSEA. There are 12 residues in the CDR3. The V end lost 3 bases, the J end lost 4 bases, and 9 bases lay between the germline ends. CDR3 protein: CSVDKGSTEAFF. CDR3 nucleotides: TGCAGCGTTGATAAGGGGAGCACTGAAGCTTTCTTT.

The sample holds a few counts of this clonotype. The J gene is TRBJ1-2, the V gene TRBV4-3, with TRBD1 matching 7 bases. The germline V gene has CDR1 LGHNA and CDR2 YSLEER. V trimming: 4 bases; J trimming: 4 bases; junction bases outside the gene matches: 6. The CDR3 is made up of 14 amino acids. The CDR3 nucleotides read TGCGCCAGCAGCCGCGACAGGGCGATCTATGGCTACACCTTC. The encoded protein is CASSRDRAIYGYTF.

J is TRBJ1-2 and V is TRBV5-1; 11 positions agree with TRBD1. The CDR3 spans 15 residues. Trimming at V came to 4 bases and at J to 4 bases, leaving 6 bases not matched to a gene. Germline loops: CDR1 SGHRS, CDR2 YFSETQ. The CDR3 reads CASSRGQGAGYGYTF. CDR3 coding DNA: TGCGCCAGCAGCCGCGGACAGGGGGCCGGCTATGGCTACACCTTC.

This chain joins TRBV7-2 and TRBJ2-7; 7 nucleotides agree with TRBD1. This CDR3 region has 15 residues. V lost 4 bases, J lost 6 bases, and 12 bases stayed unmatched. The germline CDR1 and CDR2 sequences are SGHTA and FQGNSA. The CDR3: CASSSTPTGKGEQYF. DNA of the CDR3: TGTGCCAGCAGCTCAACTCCGACAGGGAAGGGCGAGCAGTACTTC. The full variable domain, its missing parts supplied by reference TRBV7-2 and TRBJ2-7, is GAGVSQSPSNKVTEKGKDVELRCDPISGHTALYWYRQSLGQGLEFLIYFQGNSAPDKSGLPSDRFSAERTGGSVSTLTIQRTQQEDSAVYLCASSSTPTGKGEQYFGPGTRLTVT.

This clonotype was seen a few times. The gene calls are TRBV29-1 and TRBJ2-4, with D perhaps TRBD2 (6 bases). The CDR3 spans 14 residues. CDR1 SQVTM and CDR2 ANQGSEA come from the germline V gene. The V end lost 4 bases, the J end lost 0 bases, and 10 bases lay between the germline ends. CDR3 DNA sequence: TGCAGCGTTGCGCCAGCGGGAGCCAAAAACATTCAGTACTTC. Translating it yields CSVAPAGAKNIQYF.

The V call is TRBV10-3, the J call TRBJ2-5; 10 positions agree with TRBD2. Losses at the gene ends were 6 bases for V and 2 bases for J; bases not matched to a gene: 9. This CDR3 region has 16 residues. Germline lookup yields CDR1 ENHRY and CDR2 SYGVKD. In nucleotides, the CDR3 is TGTGCCATCAGCCCCGGGACTAGCGCGTCTCAAGAGACCCAGTACTTC. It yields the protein CAISPGTSASQETQYF.

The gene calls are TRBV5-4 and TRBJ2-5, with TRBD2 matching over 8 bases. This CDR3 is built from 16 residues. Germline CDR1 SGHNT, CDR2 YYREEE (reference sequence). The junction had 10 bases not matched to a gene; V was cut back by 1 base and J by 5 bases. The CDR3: CASSLTGGARVETQYF. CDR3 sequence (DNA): TGTGCCAGCAGCTTGACCGGGGGGGCGAGAGTGGAGACCCAGTACTTC.

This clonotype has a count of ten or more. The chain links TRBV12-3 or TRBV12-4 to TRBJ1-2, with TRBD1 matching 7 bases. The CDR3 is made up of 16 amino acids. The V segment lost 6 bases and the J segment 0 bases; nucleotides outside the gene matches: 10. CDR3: CASSSQFGTANYGYTF. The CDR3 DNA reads TGTGCCAGCAGCTCCCAGTTCGGGACAGCTAACTATGGCTACACCTTC.

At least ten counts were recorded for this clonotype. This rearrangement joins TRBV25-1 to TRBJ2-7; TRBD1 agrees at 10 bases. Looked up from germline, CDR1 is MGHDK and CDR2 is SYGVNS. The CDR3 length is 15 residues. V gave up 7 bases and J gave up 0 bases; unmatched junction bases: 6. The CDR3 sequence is CASTLGTGVSYEQYF. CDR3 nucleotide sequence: TGTGCCAGCACCCTCGGGACAGGGGTCTCCTACGAGCAGTACTTC.

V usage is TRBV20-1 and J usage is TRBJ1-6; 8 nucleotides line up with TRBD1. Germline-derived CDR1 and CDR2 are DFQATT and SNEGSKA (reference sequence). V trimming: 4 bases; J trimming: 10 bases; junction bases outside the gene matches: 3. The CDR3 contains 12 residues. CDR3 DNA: TGCAGTGCTACCAGACAGGGGTCACCCCTCCACTTT. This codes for CSATRQGSPLHF.